Listed here are 27 T cell receptor beta chains from one sample, sequenced in a study of blood T cell repertoires in COVID-19. Assay used: immunoSEQ multiplex PCR; TCRdb lists only in-frame clones, some missing. The data contain some 240,000 clones, 84% of them singletons. The specimen sequenced was peripheral blood. The source of these receptors is a woman between 40 and 50 years old who had recovered from COVID-19.

CDR3 amino acids: CASSPRTGGAGNTEAFF. The DNA for the CDR3 is TGTGCCAGCAGCCCTCGGACAGGGGGCGCGGGGAACACTGAAGCTTTCTTT. This sequence joins TRBV3-1 (or the pseudogene TRBV3-2) and TRBJ1-1; 11 positions agree with TRBD1. CDR3 length equals 17 residues. The J segment lost 1 base and the V segment lost 4 bases, leaving 8 bases of the junction unmatched. Per the germline V gene, CDR1 is LGHDT and CDR2 is YNNKEL (reference sequence).

This clone was counted between two and nine times. The rearrangement joins TRBV2 to TRBJ2-1; 8 bases align to TRBD1. The V gene's germline CDR1 is SNHLY and CDR2 FYNNEI. This CDR3 spans 10 amino acids. With 6 bases clipped from V and 15 bases from J, the junction kept 4 bases outside the gene matches. The CDR3 loop is CASRRQGPFF. CDR3 DNA: TGTGCCAGCAGACGACAGGGGCCGTTCTTC.

The chain recombines TRBV20-1 with TRBJ2-5; D not resolved. V lost 1 base to trimming and J lost 4 bases, with 4 bases between them. CDR3 size: 11 residues. Germline V lookup: CDR1 DFQATT, CDR2 SNEGSKA (reference sequence). The CDR3 sequence is CSARVRETQYF. CDR3 nucleotide sequence: TGCAGTGCTAGAGTGAGAGAGACCCAGTACTTC.

The chain joins TRBV6-2 or TRBV6-3 to TRBJ2-1; 8 positions agree with TRBD2. V dropped 5 bases and J dropped 4; count of bases not matched to a gene: 7. In germline, CDR1 is MNHEY, CDR2 SVGEGT. This CDR3 contains 15 residues. The CDR3 loop reads CASSRSGGTYNEQFF. The CDR3 DNA reads TGTGCCAGCAGTCGGTCGGGGGGGACATACAATGAGCAGTTCTTC.

The chain has TRBV7-9 and TRBJ1-1; a weak D match, TRBD1 (5 bases). CDR3 length: 15 amino acids. V was clipped by 5 bases and J by 1 base, with 14 bases between them. Looked up from germline, CDR1 is SEHNR and CDR2 is FQNEAQ (reference sequence). The CDR3, as DNA: TGTGCCAGCAGCCCCATAAAAAGGGGGAACACTGAAGCTTTCTTT. Amino acids: CASSPIKRGNTEAFF. Full variable domain (rest looked up from reference TRBV7-9 and TRBJ1-1): DTGVSQNPRHKITKRGQNVTFRCDPISEHNRLYWYRQTLGQGPEFLTYFQNEAQLEKSRLLSDRFSAERPKGSFSTLEIQRTEQGDSAMYLCASSPIKRGNTEAFFGQGTRLTVV.

J is TRBJ2-5 and V is TRBV6-5; 7 bases fit TRBD1. CDR3 length: 13 amino acids. Germline trimming cut 8 bases from V and 4 bases from J; bases unmatched to any gene: 7. Germline V gene sequence: CDR1 MNHEY, CDR2 SVGAGI. The CDR3 DNA is TGTGCCAGCTTCATGGGACAGCTAGAGACCCAGTACTTC. It yields the protein CASFMGQLETQYF.

The rearrangement joins TRBV7-2 to TRBJ1-6; TRBD1 matches at 9 bases. The germline CDR1 and CDR2 sequences are SGHTA and FQGNSA. The V segment lost 5 bases and the J segment 7 bases; nucleotides outside the gene matches: 12. The CDR3 has 17 residues. In DNA form, the CDR3 reads TGTGCCAGCAGCCTTGGATCTCCGGACAGGGGAAATTCACCCCTCCACTTT. It is translated as CASSLGSPDRGNSPLHF.

This clone is a singleton in its sample. The rearrangement uses TRBV19 and TRBJ2-1, with 8 bases identical to TRBD1. The CDR3 length is 14 residues. Germline V gives CDR1 LNHDA, CDR2 SQIVND (reference sequence). Germline trimming cut 1 base from V and 8 bases from J; bases unmatched to any gene: 4. CDR3 coding DNA: TGTGCCAGTAGTATAGCCTCGACAGGGGATGAGCAGTTCTTC. It encodes CASSIASTGDEQFF. Looking up the rest from reference TRBV19 and TRBJ2-1 gives the full variable domain: DGGITQSPKYLFRKEGQNVTLSCEQNLNHDAMYWYRQDPGQGLRLIYYSQIVNDFQKGDIAEGYSVSREKKESFPLTVTSAQKNPTAFYLCASSIASTGDEQFFGPGTRLTVL.

V and J are TRBV11-2 and TRBJ2-6; 8 bases agree with TRBD2. The CDR3 is 18 amino acids. CDR1 and CDR2 from the germline V gene are SGHAT and FQNNGV. V trimming: 5 bases; J trimming: 0 bases; junction bases outside the gene matches: 9. The CDR3 spells CASSLTSGRFSGANVLTF. CDR3 bases: TGTGCCAGCAGCCTTACTAGCGGCCGTTTCTCTGGGGCCAACGTCCTGACTTTC. Based on the CDR3 plus reference TRBV11-2 and TRBJ2-6, the full variable domain is EAGVAQSPRYKIIEKRQSVAFWCNPISGHATLYWYQQILGQGPKLLIQFQNNGVVDDSQLPKDRFSAERLKGVDSTLKIQPAKLEDSAVYLCASSLTSGRFSGANVLTFGAGSRLTVL.

In this sample, this clone turned up a few times. The J gene is TRBJ1-3, the V gene TRBV30, with no clear D. The CDR3 totals 13 residues. Between the trimmed V and J ends, which lost 0 bases and 4 bases, there was a span of 7 bases. The germline CDR1 and CDR2 sequences are GTSNPN and SVGIG (reference sequence). The CDR3: CAWSVLAGNTIYF. The CDR3 nucleotides are TGTGCCTGGAGTGTATTGGCCGGAAACACCATATATTTT.

This clone was counted many times. J is TRBJ2-1 and V is TRBV19, with 8 bases that match TRBD2. The CDR3 is 14 residues long. With 4 bases clipped from V and 8 bases from J, the junction kept 7 bases outside the gene matches. The V gene's germline CDR1 is LNHDA and CDR2 SQIVND (reference sequence). The CDR3 DNA is TGTGCCAGTAGTACGATAGCGGGGAGGTATGAGCAGTTCTTC. Its translation is CASSTIAGRYEQFF.

The chain joins TRBV6-5 to TRBJ1-3; TRBD1 is a possible D gene (5 bases). The CDR3 contains 14 residues. V lost 2 bases and J lost 2, with 7 bases in between. Germline loops: CDR1 MNHEY, CDR2 SVGAGI. CDR3 nucleotide sequence: TGTGCCAGCAGTTACGCGGGGGCTGGAAACACCATATATTTT. Residues: CASSYAGAGNTIYF.

This clone has just a few counts. The CDR3, as DNA: TGTGCCAGCAGGGTCAGGGTTACTGGAAACACCATATATTTT. Translation: CASRVRVTGNTIYF. This rearrangement joins TRBV6-5 to TRBJ1-3; D is possibly TRBD1 (5 bases). The length of the CDR3 is 14 residues. CDR1 and CDR2 from the germline V gene are MNHEY and SVGAGI. V lost 6 bases and J lost 2, with 11 bases in between.

This chain joins TRBV3-1 (or the pseudogene TRBV3-2) and TRBJ2-7, with D perhaps matching TRBD1 (6 bases). The CDR3 spans 14 residues. The germline V gene encodes CDR1 LGHDT and CDR2 YNNKEL (reference sequence). V lost 1 base and J lost 1, with 8 bases in between. CDR3 in amino acids: CASSQGTGSYEQYF. The CDR3 coding sequence is TGTGCCAGCAGCCAAGGAACAGGGTCCTACGAGCAGTACTTC.

V usage is TRBV24-1 and J usage is TRBJ2-1; TRBD2 aligns across 15 bases. The V segment lost 4 bases and the J segment 8 bases; nucleotides outside the gene matches: 5. Germline V lookup: CDR1 KGHDR, CDR2 SFDVKD. The CDR3 consists of 16 residues. The CDR3 spells CATSDRTSGGADEQFF. In DNA form, the CDR3 reads TGTGCCACCAGTGACCGGACTAGCGGGGGGGCAGATGAGCAGTTCTTC.

This clone was observed a handful of times. For the CDR3, the DNA is TGTGCCAGCAGCGCCCAGGATCAAGACCTCCACTTT. Residues: CASSAQDQDLHF. V is TRBV3-1 (or the pseudogene TRBV3-2) and J is TRBJ1-6; D uncertain. The V end was cut by 5 bases, the J end by 15 bases, with 14 bases between. CDR3 size: 12 residues. The germline CDR1 and CDR2 sequences are LGHDT and YNNKEL (reference sequence).

This chain uses TRBV5-1 with TRBJ2-3; perhaps TRBD2 as D (6 bases). The CDR3 contains 18 residues. The germline V gene encodes CDR1 SGHRS and CDR2 YFSETQ. Trimming took off 0 bases at V and 4 bases at J, with 21 bases between the two ends. The CDR3 loop is CASSLGASGGVSADTQYF. In DNA, the CDR3 is TGCGCCAGCAGCTTGGGGGCCTCGGGCGGGGTGTCCGCAGATACGCAGTATTTT.

The V gene is TRBV28, the J gene TRBJ2-5, with unresolved D. CDR1 and CDR2 from the germline V gene are MDHEN and SYDVKM. The CDR3 totals 11 residues. Trimming left V 6 bases short and J 4 bases short, with 6 bases between. The CDR3 here is CASRSGETQYF. The CDR3 DNA reads TGTGCCAGCAGATCCGGAGAGACCCAGTACTTC. Looking up the rest from reference TRBV28 and TRBJ2-5 gives the full variable domain: DVKVTQSSRYLVKRTGEKVFLECVQDMDHENMFWYRQDPGLGLRLIYFSYDVKMKEKGDIPEGYSVSREKKERFSLILESASTNQTSMYLCASRSGETQYFGPGTRLLVL.

The rearrangement joins TRBV11-2 to TRBJ2-6; unclear D gene. Germline assignment: CDR1 SGHAT and CDR2 FQNNGV. The CDR3 consists of 15 residues. The ends were cut back, 1 base at V and 0 bases at J, with 4 bases in the middle. The CDR3 spells CASSLGHSGANVLTF. Written as DNA, the CDR3 is TGTGCCAGCAGCTTAGGGCACTCTGGGGCCAACGTCCTGACTTTC.

This sequence joins TRBV2 and TRBJ2-2, with D perhaps matching TRBD2 (6 bases). V dropped 6 bases and J dropped 6 bases, with 11 bases sitting between them. Germline V gene data show CDR1 as SNHLY and CDR2 as FYNNEI. The CDR3 has 13 residues. CDR3 coding DNA: TGTGCCAGCAGGGAGGGGACGGCCGGGGAGCTGTTTTTT. Amino acids: CASREGTAGELFF.

This chain uses TRBV3-1 (or the pseudogene TRBV3-2) with TRBJ1-2, with D hard to call. Germline V lookup: CDR1 LGHDT, CDR2 YNNKEL (reference sequence). There are 14 residues in the CDR3. V dropped 3 bases and J dropped 8 bases, with 16 bases sitting between them. The CDR3 region has the DNA TGTGCCAGCAGCCAGGGAACGGGGATTCGAGGCTACACCTTC. It specifies CASSQGTGIRGYTF.

The rearrangement uses TRBV10-3 and TRBJ1-2; unclear D gene. The CDR3 spans 12 residues. Germline V gene lookup returns CDR1 ENHRY and CDR2 SYGVKD. The ends were cut back, 11 bases at V and 6 bases at J, with 16 bases in the middle. The DNA of the CDR3 is TGTGCCCTCGGAGACGAATGGGATGGCTACACCTTC. It encodes CALGDEWDGYTF.

The rearrangement uses TRBV19 and TRBJ2-7; perhaps TRBD1 as D (6 bases). V shed 4 bases and J shed 3 bases, with 13 bases lying between them. CDR1 LNHDA and CDR2 SQIVND come from the germline V gene (reference sequence). The CDR3 is 14 residues long. The CDR3 reads CASSTGQFYYEQYF. The CDR3 region has the DNA TGTGCCAGTAGTACTGGACAGTTTTACTACGAGCAGTACTTC.

This clone appeared once. The chain combines TRBV28 with TRBJ1-2; TRBD1 agrees at 8 bases. This CDR3 is 15 amino acids long. Germline V CDR1 and CDR2: MDHEN, SYDVKM. The junction had 14 bases not matched to a gene; V was cut back by 7 bases and J by 7 bases. The DNA for the CDR3 is TGTGCCAGCAATATCGGACAGGGTTCAATATTTGGCTACACCTTC. Translating it yields CASNIGQGSIFGYTF.

The V call is TRBV7-9, the J call TRBJ1-5; D is uncertain. V shed 8 bases and J shed 3 bases, with 11 bases lying between them. The CDR3 totals 13 residues. Germline loops: CDR1 SEHNR, CDR2 FQNEAQ (reference sequence). The CDR3 region is CASSLGANQPQHF. The DNA of the CDR3 is TGTGCCAGCTCCCTAGGAGCCAATCAGCCCCAGCATTTT.

The chain combines TRBV18 with TRBJ2-2, with 7 bases that match TRBD1. The CDR3 extends over 16 amino acids. Trimming at V came to 2 bases and at J to 6 bases, leaving 9 bases not matched to a gene. CDR1 and CDR2 from the germline V gene are KGHSH and LQKENI. CDR3 bases: TGTGCCAGCTCACCATACGTAGGGGGCATCTCCGGGGAGCTGTTTTTT. Encoded protein: CASSPYVGGISGELFF.

J is TRBJ2-3 and V is TRBV18, with 9 bases that match TRBD2. The CDR3 length is 16 residues. V gave up 0 bases and J gave up 5 bases; unmatched junction bases: 6. Germline CDR1 and CDR2: KGHSH and LQKENI. The CDR3 DNA sequence: TGTGCCAGCTCACCACCTAGCGGGGGACATGGAGATACGCAGTATTTT. Its translation: CASSPPSGGHGDTQYF.